The 5 T cell receptor beta chains below were found in one sample sequenced in a study of blood T cell repertoires in COVID-19. Sequencing was performed with immunoSEQ multiplex PCR; in TCRdb, only in-frame clones are kept and a portion is missing. The table has 130,000 or so clones, approximately 90% seen once. Sequencing used peripheral blood. These receptors came from a man aged 50-60 years with active or convalescent COVID-19.

In its sample, this clone was seen a few times. The rearrangement joins TRBV12-5 to TRBJ2-2; 8 positions agree with TRBD1. The J segment lost 4 bases and the V segment lost 0 bases, leaving 4 bases of the junction unmatched. Looked up from germline, CDR1 is LGHNT and CDR2 is FRNRAP. The length of the CDR3 is 16 residues. The CDR3 DNA reads TGTGCTAGTGGTTTGGTCTGGACAGGGTCCACCGGGGAGCTGTTTTTT. It codes for CASGLVWTGSTGELFF. Supplemented by reference TRBV12-5 and TRBJ2-2, the full variable domain reads DARVTQTPRHKVTEMGQEVTMRCQPILGHNTVFWYRQTMMQGLELLAYFRNRAPLDDSGMPKDRFSAEMPDATLATLKIQPSEPRDSAVYFCASGLVWTGSTGELFFGEGSRLTVL.

The chain links TRBV6-2 or TRBV6-3 to TRBJ2-3; D perhaps matches TRBD2 (5 bases). The germline V gene has CDR1 MNHEY and CDR2 SVGEGT. The CDR3 is 16 residues long. Trimming took 8 bases from V and 5 from J, leaving 23 bases between them. The chain's CDR3 is CASRSADPPGRDTQYF. The CDR3 DNA is TGTGCCAGCCGTTCAGCGGATCCCCCAGGTAGAGATACGCAGTATTTT.

V and J are TRBV27 and TRBJ2-7; 16 nucleotides agree with TRBD2. V shed 0 bases and J 4 bases; nucleotides not matched to a gene: 12. The CDR3 consists of 20 residues. Germline CDR1 reads MNHEY; CDR2 reads SMNVEV (reference sequence). This chain's CDR3 is CASSLSNPPGLAGGRYEQYF. CDR3 DNA: TGTGCCAGCAGTTTATCTAACCCACCGGGACTAGCGGGAGGGCGTTACGAGCAGTACTTC.

The rearrangement uses TRBV5-4 and TRBJ2-5, with 11 nucleotides matching TRBD2. The CDR3 totals 15 residues. Trimming at V came to 1 base and at J to 1 base, leaving 0 bases not matched to a gene. Germline V gives CDR1 SGHNT, CDR2 YYREEE (reference sequence). In DNA form, the CDR3 reads TGTGCCAGCAGCTTGACTAGCGGGAGCCAAGAGACCCAGTACTTC. Encoded protein: CASSLTSGSQETQYF.

This clone was recorded a few times. The chain joins TRBV20-1 to TRBJ2-1; TRBD2 matches 13 bases. This CDR3 is 16 amino acids long. CDR1 is DFQATT and CDR2 is SNEGSKA in the germline V gene (reference sequence). V was clipped by 3 bases and J by 7 bases; unmatched bases: 9. DNA for the CDR3: TGCAGTGCTAGTCGGACTAGCGGGAGAAGTTGGAATGAGCAGTTCTTC. It codes for CSASRTSGRSWNEQFF.